Following are 26 T cell receptor beta chains from one sample sequenced in a study of T cell responses to AZD1222 COVID-19 vaccine (dated by TCRdb to 2020 to 2022). Library preparation was by the immunoSEQ multiplex PCR assay. The table comes from immuneACCESS by way of TCRdb, which keeps in-frame sequences with V and J called. Part of the clones is missing from these tables; in studies checked, under half for an unresolved V gene and the rest for unknown reasons. The sample includes around 100,000 clones, with 88% observed a single time. The ten largest clonotypes hold about 1.8% of the sample. This sample's time point label indicates: baseline before first vaccination. The sequences come from peripheral blood, collected on day 0 of AZD1222 vaccination. These receptors were obtained from an adult in good health.

This chain joins TRBV3-1 (or the pseudogene TRBV3-2) and TRBJ1-1; D not resolved. The V and J ends lost 4 bases and 4 bases respectively, with 10 bases between them. This CDR3 has 13 amino acids. CDR1 and CDR2 (germline): LGHDT, YNNKEL (reference sequence). The DNA of the CDR3 is TGTGCCAGCAGCCCCGCGTCGACCACTGAAGCTTTCTTT. Its translation: CASSPASTTEAFF.

V is TRBV29-1 and J is TRBJ2-3; D gene ambiguous. Trimming removed 1 base at V and 4 bases at J, with 12 bases between. This CDR3 region has 14 residues. Germline CDR1 SQVTM, CDR2 ANQGSEA. The CDR3 bases are TGCAGCGTTGAAGCGTCTCGAAATTCAGATACGCAGTATTTT. Its protein is CSVEASRNSDTQYF.

The table lists this clone with a count of one. The gene calls are TRBV4-1 and TRBJ1-2; 7 bases fit TRBD1. Germline V CDR1 and CDR2: MGHRA, YSYEKL. J was trimmed by 6 bases and V by 0 bases; bases with no gene match: 7. This CDR3 has 15 residues. The CDR3 sequence is CASSQDRGTAHGYTF. For the CDR3, the DNA is TGCGCCAGCAGCCAAGATCGGGGGACAGCCCATGGCTACACCTTC.

V and J are TRBV7-9 and TRBJ2-5; 7 bases fit TRBD1. The V segment lost 2 bases and the J segment 1 base; nucleotides outside the gene matches: 7. The V gene's germline CDR1 is SEHNR and CDR2 FQNEAQ (reference sequence). CDR3 size: 16 residues. As DNA, the CDR3 is TGTGCCAGCAGCTTACCGGGACAGAGAATCCAAGAGACCCAGTACTTC. Its translation is CASSLPGQRIQETQYF.

This rearrangement joins TRBV2 to TRBJ1-2; weak D call: TRBD1 (6 bases). Germline V CDR1 and CDR2: SNHLY, FYNNEI. Trimming took 8 bases from V and 2 from J, leaving 6 bases between them. CDR3 length equals 11 residues. CDR3 region: CASQGNYGYTF. CDR3 in DNA: TGTGCCAGCCAGGGGAACTATGGCTACACCTTC.

The rearrangement uses TRBV21-1 and TRBJ1-3; TRBD1 is the table's D call and was not checked against the DNA. TRBV21-1 is described as a pseudogene. The CDR3 covers 15 residues. The CDR3 region has the DNA TGTGCCAGCAGCGAAACAGGGGTCTCTGGAAACACCATATATTTT. Its protein product is CASSETGVSGNTIYF.

The J gene is TRBJ1-4, the V gene TRBV19, with TRBD1 matching over 8 bases. This CDR3 has 15 amino acids. After removal of 5 bases from V and 8 bases from J, the junction contained 10 bases not matched to a gene. Germline V CDR1 and CDR2: LNHDA, SQIVND (reference sequence). This chain's CDR3 is CASSATQGAREKLFF. CDR3 bases: TGTGCCAGTAGTGCCACCCAGGGGGCTAGGGAAAAACTGTTTTTT.

The chain is built from TRBV19 and TRBJ1-3, with D perhaps TRBD1 (6 bases). The length of the CDR3 is 15 residues. V lost 7 bases to trimming and J lost 2 bases, with 15 bases between them. CDR1 is LNHDA, CDR2 SQIVND, per germline (reference sequence). The CDR3, as DNA: TGTGCCAGTAAGAAGGGGGTTCAGACTGGAAACACCATATATTTT. Protein sequence: CASKKGVQTGNTIYF. Filled out from reference TRBV19 and TRBJ1-3, the complete variable domain reads DGGITQSPKYLFRKEGQNVTLSCEQNLNHDAMYWYRQDPGQGLRLIYYSQIVNDFQKGDIAEGYSVSREKKESFPLTVTSAQKNPTAFYLCASKKGVQTGNTIYFGEGSWLTVV.

V is TRBV5-1 and J is TRBJ2-7; 9 bases are shared with TRBD1. V trimming: 6 bases; J trimming: 6 bases; junction bases outside the gene matches: 10. The CDR3 totals 14 residues. The V gene's germline CDR1 is SGHRS and CDR2 YFSETQ. In DNA form, the CDR3 reads TGCGCCAGCAACCCACAGGGGGCGCGAGGCGAGCAGTACTTC. It yields the protein CASNPQGARGEQYF.

The chain recombines TRBV27 with TRBJ2-7; D is unresolved. V lost 3 bases and J lost 3, with 18 bases in between. In germline, CDR1 is MNHEY, CDR2 SMNVEV (reference sequence). This CDR3 has 16 residues. The CDR3 protein is CASSLTTAYPHYEQYF. The CDR3 nucleotides read TGTGCCAGCAGTTTGACCACAGCGTACCCCCACTACGAGCAGTACTTC.

The gene calls are TRBV6-6 and TRBJ1-1; perhaps TRBD1 as D (5 bases). Trimming stripped 6 bases from V and 1 base from J, with 18 bases between. CDR1 and CDR2 (germline): MNHNY, SVGAGI (reference sequence). CDR3 length: 16 residues. The CDR3 nucleotides are TGTGCCAGCAGGGTGGGGGAGAGAGGTACGAACACTGAAGCTTTCTTT. As protein: CASRVGERGTNTEAFF.

The chain links TRBV19 to TRBJ2-7; D tentatively fits TRBD1 or TRBD2 (7 bases each). The germline V and J ends were trimmed by 3 bases and 6 bases, with 18 bases remaining between them. CDR3 size: 15 residues. Germline V CDR1 and CDR2: LNHDA, SQIVND (reference sequence). CDR3 coding DNA: TGTGCCAGTAGTATCTTTAGGCAGGGGGAGGGCGAGCAGTACTTC. Amino acid sequence: CASSIFRQGEGEQYF. The full variable domain, in which reference TRBV19 and TRBJ2-7 provide the parts outside the CDR3, is DGGITQSPKYLFRKEGQNVTLSCEQNLNHDAMYWYRQDPGQGLRLIYYSQIVNDFQKGDIAEGYSVSREKKESFPLTVTSAQKNPTAFYLCASSIFRQGEGEQYFGPGTRLTVT.

The chain couples TRBV18 to TRBJ2-3; D may be TRBD2 (5 bases). Per germline, CDR1 KGHSH and CDR2 LQKENI. The germline V and J ends were trimmed by 0 bases and 10 bases, with 11 bases remaining between them. There are 13 residues in the CDR3. In nucleotides, the CDR3 is TGTGCCAGCTCACCACCGGACTCCCGCCCGCAGTATTTT. Residues: CASSPPDSRPQYF.

This clone was counted a few times. The CDR3 here is CASSWRGNQPQHF. In DNA, the CDR3 is TGTGCCAGCAGTTGGAGGGGCAATCAGCCCCAGCATTTT. The rearrangement joins TRBV27 to TRBJ1-5; D is uncertain. The V end was cut by 4 bases, the J end by 2 bases, with 6 bases between. This CDR3 region has 13 residues. Germline loops: CDR1 MNHEY, CDR2 SMNVEV (reference sequence).

This chain links TRBV6-2 or TRBV6-3 with TRBJ2-7, with TRBD1 identical over 9 bases. V dropped 7 bases and J dropped 4; count of bases not matched to a gene: 5. From germline, CDR1 is MNHEY and CDR2 SVGEGT. CDR3 length equals 13 residues. CDR3 DNA: TGTGCCAGCACCCCGGGACAGGGTTACGAGCAGTACTTC. Residues: CASTPGQGYEQYF.

This chain links TRBV2 with TRBJ1-1; D unclear. The germline V gene encodes CDR1 SNHLY and CDR2 FYNNEI. With 1 base removed from V and 1 base from J, the gap between germline ends came to 7 bases. There are 14 residues in the CDR3. The CDR3 DNA reads TGTGCCAGCAGTGAAGGGATTGGGAACACTGAAGCTTTCTTT. Encoded protein: CASSEGIGNTEAFF.

The chain employs TRBV14 and TRBJ2-1; 11 bases are a match to TRBD2. CDR1 and CDR2 from the germline V gene are SGHDN and FVKESK. With 4 bases clipped from V and 10 bases from J, the junction kept 3 bases outside the gene matches. The CDR3 consists of 13 residues. The CDR3 sequence is CASSPRTSGEQFF. The CDR3 coding sequence is TGTGCCAGCAGCCCCCGGACTAGCGGGGAGCAGTTCTTC.

This chain uses TRBV7-9 with TRBJ2-7; 11 bases are a match to TRBD2. The V and J ends lost 5 bases and 0 bases, in that order; junction bases with no gene match: 6. The CDR3 spans 16 residues. CDR1 is SEHNR, CDR2 FQNEAQ, per germline (reference sequence). The CDR3: CASSHDTSGGSYEQYF. The CDR3 DNA reads TGTGCCAGCAGCCACGATACTAGCGGGGGCTCCTACGAGCAGTACTTC. Combining the CDR3 with reference TRBV7-9 and TRBJ2-7 gives the whole variable domain DTGVSQNPRHKITKRGQNVTFRCDPISEHNRLYWYRQTLGQGPEFLTYFQNEAQLEKSRLLSDRFSAERPKGSFSTLEIQRTEQGDSAMYLCASSHDTSGGSYEQYFGPGTRLTVT.

This chain uses TRBV5-4 with TRBJ1-2; 7 bases are shared with TRBD1. The CDR3 runs 14 residues. Germline loops: CDR1 SGHNT, CDR2 YYREEE (reference sequence). The V gene end was trimmed by 4 bases and the J gene end by 4 bases; junction bases not matched to a gene: 7. This CDR3 reads CASSSMGQPYGYTF. As DNA, the CDR3 is TGTGCCAGCAGCAGCATGGGACAGCCCTATGGCTACACCTTC.

The chain joins TRBV6-5 to TRBJ1-3; D not certain. Germline values: CDR1 MNHEY, CDR2 SVGAGI. V gave up 7 bases and J gave up 2 bases, with 9 bases separating them. The CDR3 runs to 13 residues. CDR3 in amino acids: CASKRRAGNTIYF. DNA of the CDR3: TGTGCCAGCAAAAGACGTGCTGGAAACACCATATATTTT.

This chain joins TRBV19 and TRBJ2-7, with 9 bases matching TRBD2. Trimming took 7 bases from V and 3 from J; bases not matched to a gene: 10. CDR3 length: 15 residues. Germline V gene data show CDR1 as LNHDA and CDR2 as SQIVND (reference sequence). CDR3 region: CASTSGVGSGYEQYF. CDR3 in DNA: TGTGCCAGTACTAGCGGGGTAGGGAGTGGCTACGAGCAGTACTTC.

The chain employs TRBV16 and TRBJ1-3; no reliable D call. The CDR3 loop spans 13 amino acids. V was shortened by 0 bases and J by 4 bases, with 4 bases between the two germline ends. Germline-derived CDR1 and CDR2 are KGHSY and FQNENV. As DNA, the CDR3 is TGTGCCAGCAGCCAATCCGGGGGAAACACCATATATTTT. Its protein is CASSQSGGNTIYF.

V and J are TRBV7-9 and TRBJ2-7; D uncertain. Germline V gives CDR1 SEHNR, CDR2 FQNEAQ (reference sequence). The CDR3 spans 14 residues. V was pared by 1 base and J by 0 bases, with 7 bases between. CDR3 loop: CASSLGHSSYEQYF. The CDR3 DNA reads TGTGCCAGCAGCTTAGGTCACAGCTCCTACGAGCAGTACTTC.

The chain recombines TRBV6-6 with TRBJ2-1, with D perhaps assigned TRBD1 or TRBD2 (7 bases each). The CDR3 extends over 12 amino acids. Deletions cut 6 bases from V and 9 bases from J, with 12 bases between. Germline loops: CDR1 MNHNY, CDR2 SVGAGI (reference sequence). The CDR3 reads CASSPRGGEQFF. The CDR3 region has the DNA TGTGCCAGCAGCCCCAGGGGGGGTGAGCAGTTCTTC.

CDR3 region: CASSLFGSEKLFF. The CDR3 coding sequence is TGTGCCAGCAGTTTATTTGGATCTGAAAAACTGTTTTTT. J is TRBJ1-4 and V is TRBV12-3 or TRBV12-4; no definite D call. This CDR3 is 13 amino acids long. With 2 bases removed from V and 7 bases from J, the gap between germline ends came to 8 bases.

This chain uses TRBV21-1 with TRBJ1-5; the DNA was not compared with TRBD1, the D call given in the table. TRBV21-1 is designated a pseudogene. The CDR3 has 18 amino acids. The DNA of the CDR3 is TGTGCCAGCAGCAAACAGGCCGGGACACACATCGGCAATCAGCCCCAGCATTTT. Translation: CASSKQAGTHIGNQPQHF.